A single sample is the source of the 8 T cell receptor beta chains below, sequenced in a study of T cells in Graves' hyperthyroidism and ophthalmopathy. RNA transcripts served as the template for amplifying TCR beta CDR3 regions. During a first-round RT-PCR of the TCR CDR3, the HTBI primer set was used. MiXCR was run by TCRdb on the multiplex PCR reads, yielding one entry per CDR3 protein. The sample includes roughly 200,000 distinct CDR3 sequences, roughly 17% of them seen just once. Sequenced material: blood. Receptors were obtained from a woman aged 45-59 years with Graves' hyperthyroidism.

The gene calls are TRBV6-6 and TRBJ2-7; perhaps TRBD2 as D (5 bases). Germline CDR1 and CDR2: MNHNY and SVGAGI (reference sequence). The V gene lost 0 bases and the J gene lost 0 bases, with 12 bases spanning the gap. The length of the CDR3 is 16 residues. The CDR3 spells CASSYSARVNSYEQYF. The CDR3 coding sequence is TGTGCCAGCAGTTACTCCGCGAGGGTCAACTCCTACGAGCAGTACTTC.

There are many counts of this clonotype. The CDR3 protein is CASSNLAGFLNEQFF. The CDR3 DNA is TGCGCCAGCAGCAACCTAGCGGGATTCCTCAATGAGCAGTTCTTC. The rearrangement joins TRBV5-1 to TRBJ2-1, with 9 bases fitting TRBD2. Germline V CDR1 and CDR2: SGHRS, YFSETQ. This CDR3 comprises 15 residues. Unmatched junction bases numbered 8, after V lost 4 bases and J lost 6 bases.

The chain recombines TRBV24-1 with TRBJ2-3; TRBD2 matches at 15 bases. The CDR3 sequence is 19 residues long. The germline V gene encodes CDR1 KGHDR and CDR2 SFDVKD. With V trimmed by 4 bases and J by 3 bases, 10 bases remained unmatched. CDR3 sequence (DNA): TGTGCCACCAGTGAACCCGTCCCGGGACTAGCGGGAGGTACAGATACGCAGTATTTT. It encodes CATSEPVPGLAGGTDTQYF.

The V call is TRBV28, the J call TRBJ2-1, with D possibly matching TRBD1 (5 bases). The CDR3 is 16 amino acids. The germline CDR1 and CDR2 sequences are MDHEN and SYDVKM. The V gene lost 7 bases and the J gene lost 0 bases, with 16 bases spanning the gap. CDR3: CASMGTGAFSYNEQFF. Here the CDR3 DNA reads TGTGCCAGCATGGGTACTGGGGCGTTCTCCTACAATGAGCAGTTCTTC.

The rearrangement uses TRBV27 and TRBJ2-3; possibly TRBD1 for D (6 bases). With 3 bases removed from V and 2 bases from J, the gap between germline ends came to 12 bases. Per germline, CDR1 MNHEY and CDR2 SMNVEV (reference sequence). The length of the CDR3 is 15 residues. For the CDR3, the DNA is TGTGCCAGCAGTTTGGGGGCTCGTGACACAGATACGCAGTATTTT. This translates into CASSLGARDTDTQYF.

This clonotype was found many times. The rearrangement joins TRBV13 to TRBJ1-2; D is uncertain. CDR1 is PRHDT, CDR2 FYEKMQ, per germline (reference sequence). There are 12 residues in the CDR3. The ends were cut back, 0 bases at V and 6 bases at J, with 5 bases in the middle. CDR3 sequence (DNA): TGTGCCAGCAGCTTAGGCCCGAATGGCTACACCTTC. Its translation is CASSLGPNGYTF.

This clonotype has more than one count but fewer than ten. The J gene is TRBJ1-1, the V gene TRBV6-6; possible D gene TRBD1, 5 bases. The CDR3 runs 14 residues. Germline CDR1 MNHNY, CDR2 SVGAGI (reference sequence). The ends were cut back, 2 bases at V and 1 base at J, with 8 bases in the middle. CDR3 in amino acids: CASSYGGRNTEAFF. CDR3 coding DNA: TGTGCCAGCAGTTACGGGGGAAGGAACACTGAAGCTTTCTTT.

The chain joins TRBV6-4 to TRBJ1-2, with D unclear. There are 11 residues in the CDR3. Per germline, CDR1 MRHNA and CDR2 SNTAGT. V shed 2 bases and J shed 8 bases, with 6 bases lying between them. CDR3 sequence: CASSDRTGYTF. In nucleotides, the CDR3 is TGTGCCAGCAGTGACAGGACGGGCTACACCTTC.